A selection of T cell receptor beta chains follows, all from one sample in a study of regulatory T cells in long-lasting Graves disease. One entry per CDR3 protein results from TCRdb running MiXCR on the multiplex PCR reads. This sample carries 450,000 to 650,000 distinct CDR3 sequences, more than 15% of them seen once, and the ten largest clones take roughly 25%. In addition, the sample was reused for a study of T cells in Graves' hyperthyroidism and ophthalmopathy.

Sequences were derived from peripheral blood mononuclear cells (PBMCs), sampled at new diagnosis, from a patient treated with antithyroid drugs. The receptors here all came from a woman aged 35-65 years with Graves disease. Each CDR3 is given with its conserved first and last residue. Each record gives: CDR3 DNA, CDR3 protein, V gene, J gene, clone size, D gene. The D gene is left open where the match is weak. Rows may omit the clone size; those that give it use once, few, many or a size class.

TGTGCCAGCAGCTTTCTTGGACCGCTTAGCAATCAGCCCCAGCATTTT	CASSFLGPLSNQPQHF	TRBV7-2	TRBJ1-5	few	-
TGTGCCAGTTTGAGGGCCGCAGGGTTCACTGAAGCTTTCTTT	CASLRAAGFTEAFF	TRBV7-8	TRBJ1-1	many	-
TGTGCCAGCAAAGACACCTACAATGAGCAGTTCTTC	CASKDTYNEQFF	TRBV12-3/TRBV12-4	TRBJ2-1	few	-
TGTGCCAGCAGTTTGGTTAAGGGTGAGCAGTTCTTC	CASSLVKGEQFF	TRBV12-3/TRBV12-4	TRBJ2-1	few	-
TGTGCCAGCAGTTCTTCACTAGCGGGAGGTCGGTCCTACGAGCAGTACTTC	CASSSSLAGGRSYEQYF	TRBV27	TRBJ2-7	-	TRBD2
TGTGCCAGCAGCGGACAGGGGGCGCGTACTGAAGCTTTCTTT	CASSGQGARTEAFF	TRBV13	TRBJ1-1	many	TRBD1
TGTGCCAGCAGTTACGCCCGGGGGAGGTTGTACGACGAGCAGTACTTC	CASSYARGRLYDEQYF	TRBV6-5	TRBJ2-7	many	-
TGTGCCAGCAGTTATAGCGGGGCGGACACCGGGGAGCTGTTTTTT	CASSYSGADTGELFF	TRBV6-2/TRBV6-3	TRBJ2-2	-	TRBD2
TGTGCCACCAGCAGCGCTACAGGGGGCACTGAAGCTTTCTTT	CATSSATGGTEAFF	TRBV15	TRBJ1-1	few	TRBD1
TGTGCCAGCACCGTAGCCCTAGCGGGGATATACAATGAGCAGTTCTTC	CASTVALAGIYNEQFF	TRBV28	TRBJ2-1	few	TRBD2
TGTGCCAGCACCAGGCAGGGCGCTAACTATGACTACACCTTC	CASTRQGANYDYTF	TRBV2	TRBJ1-2	few	-
TGTGCCAGCAGTGCGCCGGGGGGAAAAGGGGGCTACACCTTC	CASSAPGGKGGYTF	TRBV28	TRBJ1-2	many	-
TGCAGCGTTGGGACAGGGAGCTCCCACGAGCAGTACTTC	CSVGTGSSHEQYF	TRBV29-1	TRBJ2-7	few	TRBD1
TGCGCCAGCAGCAACGGGGGCACGAACACTGAAGCTTTCTTT	CASSNGGTNTEAFF	TRBV5-1	TRBJ1-1	many	-
TGCAGTGCTAGAGATCCCCAGGCGAGGAACACCGGGGAGCTGTTTTTT	CSARDPQARNTGELFF	TRBV20-1	TRBJ2-2	-	-
TGCAGTGCTCCCGGGCGGGGGGTTAATGAAAAACTGTTTTTT	CSAPGRGVNEKLFF	TRBV20-1	TRBJ1-4	-	-
TGTGCGCAGCAGGAGAACACTGAAGCTTTCTTT	CAQQENTEAFF	TRBV2	TRBJ1-1	many	-
TGTGCCAGCAGCGAACAGGGTTCCGCCTTCTATGGCTACACCTTC	CASSEQGSAFYGYTF	TRBV2	TRBJ1-2	many	-
TGTGCCAGTACCTTTACCAATCGGGGCCATGAGCAGTTCTTC	CASTFTNRGHEQFF	TRBV19	TRBJ2-1	few	-
TGTGCCTGGAGCGAACGGGGACTTGTGCAGTATTTT	CAWSERGLVQYF	TRBV30	TRBJ2-3	many	-
TGTGCCAGTACCCCCGGGGGGGGTTCCCTTTTAAGTCAGCCCCAGCATTTT	CASTPGGGSLLSQPQHF	TRBV19	TRBJ1-5	-	-
TGCGCCAGCAGCTCCGGACAGCCCCGCGAGCAGTACTTC	CASSSGQPREQYF	TRBV5-1	TRBJ2-7	many	-
TGTGCCACCAGTGATCCTGCCAGGAACAATGAGCAGTTCTTC	CATSDPARNNEQFF	TRBV24-1	TRBJ2-1	many	-
TGTGCCAGTAGCCCAGACAGGGGGGACAATCAGCCCCAGCATTTT	CASSPDRGDNQPQHF	TRBV19	TRBJ1-5	-	TRBD1
TGTGCCAGCAGTTTTAAGGCTAGCGGTTATTCTAGCACAGATACGCAGTATTTT	CASSFKASGYSSTDTQYF	TRBV12-3/TRBV12-4	TRBJ2-3	many	TRBD2
TGTGCCAGCAGTGAGGACAGGACAGGGGACGCTGAAGCTTTCTTT	CASSEDRTGDAEAFF	TRBV2	TRBJ1-1	many	TRBD1
TGTGCCAGCAGCCAGGATTGGGAGGAGACCCAGTACTTC	CASSQDWEETQYF	TRBV14	TRBJ2-5	few	-
TGTGCCAGCAGCGGCCGGGCAGTCGAAGCTTTCTTT	CASSGRAVEAFF	TRBV7-3	TRBJ1-1	many	-
TGTGCCAGCAGCGTGGGGGTGGCAGATACGCAGTATTTT	CASSVGVADTQYF	TRBV9	TRBJ2-3	-	-
TGTGCCAGCAGTTTCTCTAGCTCTGGAAACACCATATATTTT	CASSFSSSGNTIYF	TRBV12-3/TRBV12-4	TRBJ1-3	few	-
TGTGCCAGCAGCCTTGACGCGGTCACCGGGGAGCTGTTTTTT	CASSLDAVTGELFF	TRBV11-3	TRBJ2-2	many	-
TGCAGTGCTAGAGTCGGGACAGTATATGGCTACACCTTC	CSARVGTVYGYTF	TRBV20-1	TRBJ1-2	many	TRBD1